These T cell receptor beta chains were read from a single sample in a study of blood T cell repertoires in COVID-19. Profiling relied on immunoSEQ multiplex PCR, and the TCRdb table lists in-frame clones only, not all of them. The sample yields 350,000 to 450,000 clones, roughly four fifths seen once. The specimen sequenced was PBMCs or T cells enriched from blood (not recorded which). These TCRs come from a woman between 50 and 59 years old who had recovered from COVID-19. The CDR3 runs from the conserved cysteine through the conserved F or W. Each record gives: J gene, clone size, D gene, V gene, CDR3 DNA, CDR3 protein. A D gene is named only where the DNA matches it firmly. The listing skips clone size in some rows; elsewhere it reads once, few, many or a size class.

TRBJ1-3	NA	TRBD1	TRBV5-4	TGTGCCAGCAGCTGGGGACAGGGCTCTGGAAACACCATATATTTT	CASSWGQGSGNTIYF
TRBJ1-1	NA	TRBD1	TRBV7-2	TGTGCCAGCAGACCCAGGGGGCCCACTGAAGCTTTCTTT	CASRPRGPTEAFF
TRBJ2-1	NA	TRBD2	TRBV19	TGTGCCAGTACCCAGCCCGGGACTACGAATGAGCAGTTCTTC	CASTQPGTTNEQFF
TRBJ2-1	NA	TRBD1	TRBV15	TGTGCCACCAGCGATCTACCCTGGACAGGGAAGTACAATGAGCAGTTCTTC	CATSDLPWTGKYNEQFF
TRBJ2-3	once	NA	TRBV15	TGTGCCACCAGCAGAGGGAGGCAGGGGGGAGATACGCAGTATTTT	CATSRGRQGGDTQYF
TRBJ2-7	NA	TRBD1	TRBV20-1	TGCAGTGCTAGTTGGCAGGGACAGCTAACCTACGAGCAGTACTTC	CSASWQGQLTYEQYF
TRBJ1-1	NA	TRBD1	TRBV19	TGTGCCAGTAGTCCTGACAGGGACACTGAAGCTTTCTTT	CASSPDRDTEAFF
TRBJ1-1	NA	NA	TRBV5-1	TGCGCCAGCAGCTCCGGACAGTTGAACACTGAAGCTTTCTTT	CASSSGQLNTEAFF
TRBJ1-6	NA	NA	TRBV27	TGTGCCAGCAGTTATGGCAGGGGTCATAATGGTTCACCCCTCCACTTT	CASSYGRGHNGSPLHF
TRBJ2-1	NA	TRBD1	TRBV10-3	TGTGCCACTCGACAGGGGGCTGGAGAGCAGTTCTTC	CATRQGAGEQFF
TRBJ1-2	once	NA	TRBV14	TGTGCCAGCAGCCAAGGGACAGCTCTCTATGGCTACACCTTC	CASSQGTALYGYTF
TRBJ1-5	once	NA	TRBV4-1	TGCGCCAGCAGACCAGAAACCGACAGAGTCAATCAGCCCCAGCATTTT	CASRPETDRVNQPQHF
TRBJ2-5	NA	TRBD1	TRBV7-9	TGTGCCAGCAGCTTCCGGGACAGGGGGTGGGAGACCCAGTACTTC	CASSFRDRGWETQYF
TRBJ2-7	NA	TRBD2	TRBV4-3	TGCGCCAGCAGCCGAGGGACTAGTAGCGACGAGCAGTACTTC	CASSRGTSSDEQYF
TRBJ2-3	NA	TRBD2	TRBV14	TGTGCCAGCAGCCAAGAATCGCTAGCGGAAACAGATACGCAGTATTTT	CASSQESLAETDTQYF
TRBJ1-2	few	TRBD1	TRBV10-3	TGTGCCATCAGTGAACAGGGGCTGCAGGGCTACACCTTC	CAISEQGLQGYTF
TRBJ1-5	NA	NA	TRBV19	TGTGCCAGTTCCGAAAAGGGATCGACTATTAGCAATCAGCCCCAGCATTTT	CASSEKGSTISNQPQHF
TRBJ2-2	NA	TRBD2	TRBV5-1	TGCGCCAGCAGCCCGCTAGCGGGACCGAACACCGGGGAGCTGTTTTTT	CASSPLAGPNTGELFF
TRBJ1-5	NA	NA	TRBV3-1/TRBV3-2	TGTGCCAGCAGTCCTACCAAACCAGGGTATAGCAATCAGCCCCAGCATTTT	CASSPTKPGYSNQPQHF
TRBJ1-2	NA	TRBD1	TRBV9	TGTGCCAGCAGCGCCGGACAGGGAAACTATGGCTACACCTTC	CASSAGQGNYGYTF
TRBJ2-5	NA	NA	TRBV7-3	TGTGCCAGCAGCCACGGGGGGCGAGAGACCCAGTACTTC	CASSHGGRETQYF
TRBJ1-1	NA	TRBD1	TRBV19	TGTGCCAGTAGTATAGACCTGGGACAGAAGAACACTGAAGCTTTCTTT	CASSIDLGQKNTEAFF
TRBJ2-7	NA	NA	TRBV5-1	TGCGCCAGCAGCCGTACCTGGGAGGCCCACGAGCAGTACTTC	CASSRTWEAHEQYF
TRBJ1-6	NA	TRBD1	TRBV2	TGTGCCAGCAGCCCGGGACAGGGGAGCGCACCCCTCCACTTT	CASSPGQGSAPLHF
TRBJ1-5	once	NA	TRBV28	TGTGCCAGCAGTTTCCTCGGTCAGCCCCAGCATTTT	CASSFLGQPQHF
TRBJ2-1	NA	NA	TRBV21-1	TGTGCCAGCTCTCCCCCAGGCAGAGTCGGTGAGCAGTTCTTC	CASSPPGRVGEQFF
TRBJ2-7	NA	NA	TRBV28	TGTGCCAGCAGTTTAGGGCGTAGAGCCTACGAGCAGTACTTC	CASSLGRRAYEQYF
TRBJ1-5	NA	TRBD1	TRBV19	TGTGCCAGTAGTATAGGACAGGGGCACAATCAGCCCCAGCATTTT	CASSIGQGHNQPQHF
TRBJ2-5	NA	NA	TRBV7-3	TGTGCCAGCAGCCGGAGCAGCCAAGAGACCCAGTACTTC	CASSRSSQETQYF
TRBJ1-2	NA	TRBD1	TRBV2	TGTGCCAGCAGCAATCTACAGGGGTATGGCTACACCTTC	CASSNLQGYGYTF
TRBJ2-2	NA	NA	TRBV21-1	TGTGCCAGCAGCAAAGCGCGGTGGGAGAATCCCGGGGAGCTGTTTTTT	CASSKARWENPGELFF
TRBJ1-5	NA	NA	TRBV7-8	TGTGCCAGCAGCTTAGAGGGTAGGGGCGTAAATCAGCCCCAGCATTTT	CASSLEGRGVNQPQHF
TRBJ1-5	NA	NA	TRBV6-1	TGTGCCAGCAGTGAAGTTACGGGGTTCGGGCAGCCCCAGCATTTT	CASSEVTGFGQPQHF
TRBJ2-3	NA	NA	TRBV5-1	TGCGCCAGCAGCTTGACAGGGATCTCCGATACGCAGTATTTT	CASSLTGISDTQYF
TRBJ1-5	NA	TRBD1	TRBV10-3	TGTGCCATCAGTGAGGGGGTCCCGACAGGGGGGAATCAGCCCCAGCATTTT	CAISEGVPTGGNQPQHF
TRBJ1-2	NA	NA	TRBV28	TGTGCCAGTTACACCCGGGGGGTTGGCTACACCTTC	CASYTRGVGYTF
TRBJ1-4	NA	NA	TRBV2	TGTGCCAGCAGTGAAATTCCCAGGGCCGGTGAAAAACTGTTTTTT	CASSEIPRAGEKLFF
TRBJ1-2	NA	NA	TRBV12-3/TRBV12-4	TGTGCCAGCAGTCCCGACAGCCTCTATGGCTACACCTTC	CASSPDSLYGYTF
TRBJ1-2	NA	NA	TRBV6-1	TGTGCCAGCAGTGATTCGCCTTCTCAGGGCCGGAGCTATGGCTACACCTTC	CASSDSPSQGRSYGYTF
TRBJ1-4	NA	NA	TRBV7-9	TGTGCCAGCAGTCGGGACATAGTTGAAAAACTGTTTTTT	CASSRDIVEKLFF
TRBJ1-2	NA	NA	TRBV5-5	TGTGCCAGCAGCTCCCCGGGTCGAGGCTACACCTTC	CASSSPGRGYTF
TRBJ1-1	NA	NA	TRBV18	TGTGCCAGCTCACCCTCGGGGGGCCCAGGGAACACTGAAGCTTTCTTT	CASSPSGGPGNTEAFF
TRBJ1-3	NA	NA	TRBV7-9	TGTGCCAGCAGCTTAGCAGGGGCGGCTGGAAACACCATATATTTT	CASSLAGAAGNTIYF
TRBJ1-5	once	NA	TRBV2	TGTGCCAGCAGTGTCCAGGGTGGGGATCAGCCCCAGCATTTT	CASSVQGGDQPQHF
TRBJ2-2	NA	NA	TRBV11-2	TGTGCCAGCAGCCAGGAAAACACCGGGGAGCTGTTTTTT	CASSQENTGELFF
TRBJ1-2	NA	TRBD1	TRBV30	TGTGCCTGTAGACGGGACAGGCCCTATGGCTACACCTTC	CACRRDRPYGYTF
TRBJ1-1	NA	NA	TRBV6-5	TGTGCCAGCGATAAGGGGACTGAAGCTTTCTTT	CASDKGTEAFF